These 7 T cell receptor beta chains were all obtained from the same sample, sequenced in a study of blood T cell repertoires in COVID-19. The table came from immunoSEQ multiplex PCR; TCRdb's copy has only in-frame clones and leaves some out. The sample lists around 150,000 clones; around 80% were seen once. Sequenced material: PBMCs or T cells enriched from blood (not recorded which). The receptors come from a man between 50 and 59 years old who had recovered from COVID-19.

The chain combines TRBV7-8 with TRBJ1-2, with unresolved D. This CDR3 has 14 residues. Germline CDR1 is SGHVS and CDR2 is FQNEAQ. The germline V and J ends were trimmed by 5 bases and 0 bases, with 10 bases remaining between them. CDR3 residues: CASSPTEANYGYTF. The CDR3 DNA sequence: TGTGCCAGCAGCCCTACGGAGGCTAACTATGGCTACACCTTC.

This clone has only one observation. The chain joins TRBV15 to TRBJ1-2, with 10 bases matching TRBD1. The germline V gene encodes CDR1 LNHNV and CDR2 YYDKDF (reference sequence). Trimming at V came to 1 base and at J to 5 bases, leaving 10 bases not matched to a gene. The CDR3 is 17 amino acids. The CDR3 here is CATSRGGLRDRGYGYTF. CDR3 DNA: TGTGCCACCAGCAGAGGCGGCCTGAGGGACAGGGGATATGGCTACACCTTC.

This rearrangement joins TRBV6-2 or TRBV6-3 to TRBJ2-3, with 7 bases that match TRBD1. This CDR3 is 13 amino acids long. V lost 5 bases and J lost 3; bases outside the gene matches: 2. The germline CDR1 and CDR2 sequences are MNHEY and SVGEGT. CDR3 in amino acids: CASSKDRTDTQYF. The DNA for the CDR3 is TGTGCCAGCAGTAAGGACAGGACAGATACGCAGTATTTT.

This chain connects TRBV24-1 to TRBJ1-1; TRBD1 agrees at 8 bases. Germline lookup yields CDR1 KGHDR and CDR2 SFDVKD. Trimming at V came to 7 bases and at J to 1 base, leaving 10 bases not matched to a gene. The CDR3 loop spans 16 amino acids. The CDR3 nucleotides read TGTGCCACCAGCAGCGGGACAGGTTCTCCGAACACTGAAGCTTTCTTT. As protein: CATSSGTGSPNTEAFF.

This clone appeared a few times. The rearrangement links TRBV10-3 to TRBJ2-5, with a possible D match to TRBD2 (6 bases). The CDR3 is 14 residues long. The V end lost 9 bases, the J end lost 2 bases, and 16 bases lay between the germline ends. Germline V gene lookup returns CDR1 ENHRY and CDR2 SYGVKD. The DNA of the CDR3 is TGTGCCATGGGGACCGGGAGACCTCAAGAGACCCAGTACTTC. As protein: CAMGTGRPQETQYF.

The chain combines TRBV6-1 with TRBJ2-3, with TRBD2 matching 9 bases. The J segment lost 7 bases and the V segment lost 1 base, leaving 9 bases of the junction unmatched. The germline gives CDR1 MNHNS, CDR2 SASEGT. This CDR3 is 16 amino acids long. CDR3 residues: CASSEVRGRAGNTQYF. The CDR3 DNA follows: TGTGCCAGCAGTGAAGTGCGCGGGAGGGCCGGGAATACGCAGTATTTT.

V gene TRBV11-2 combines with J gene TRBJ2-5, with TRBD2 identical over 12 bases. Germline V gene lookup returns CDR1 SGHAT and CDR2 FQNNGV. The J segment lost 2 bases and the V segment lost 0 bases, leaving 7 bases of the junction unmatched. The CDR3 is made up of 18 amino acids. The CDR3 sequence is CASSLDARLAGGQETQYF. The CDR3 DNA reads TGTGCCAGCAGCTTAGATGCCCGGCTAGCGGGGGGGCAAGAGACCCAGTACTTC.